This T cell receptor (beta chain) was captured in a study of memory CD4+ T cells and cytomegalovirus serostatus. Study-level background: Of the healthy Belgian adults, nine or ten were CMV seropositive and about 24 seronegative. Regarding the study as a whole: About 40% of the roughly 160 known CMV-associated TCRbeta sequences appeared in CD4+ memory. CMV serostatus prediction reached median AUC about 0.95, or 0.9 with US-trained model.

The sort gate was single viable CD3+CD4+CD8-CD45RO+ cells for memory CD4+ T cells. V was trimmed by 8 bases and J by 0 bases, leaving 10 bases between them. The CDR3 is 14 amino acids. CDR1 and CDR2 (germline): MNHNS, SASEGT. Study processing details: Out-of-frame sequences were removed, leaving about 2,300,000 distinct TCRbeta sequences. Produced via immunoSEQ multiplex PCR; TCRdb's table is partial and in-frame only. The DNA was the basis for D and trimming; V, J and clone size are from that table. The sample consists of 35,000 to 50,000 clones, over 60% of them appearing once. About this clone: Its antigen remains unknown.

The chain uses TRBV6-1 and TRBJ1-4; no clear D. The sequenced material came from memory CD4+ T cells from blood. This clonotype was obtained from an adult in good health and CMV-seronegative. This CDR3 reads CASAEGATNEKLFF. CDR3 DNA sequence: TGTGCCAGCGCAGAGGGCGCAACTAATGAAAAACTGTTTTTT.